A selection of T cell receptor beta chains follows, all from one sample in a study of T cell responses to AZD1222 COVID-19 vaccine. Measured with immunoSEQ multiplex PCR; TCRdb has only the in-frame clones, and not every one. The sample carries approximately 68,000 clones, 88% recorded once. The sequenced sample was peripheral blood, obtained 28 days after the second dose of the MenACWY control vaccine. The receptors shown here come from an adult who received the MenACWY meningococcal vaccine as a control. The CDR3 runs from the conserved cysteine through the conserved F or W. The order of the fields is V gene, clone size, D gene, J gene, CDR3 DNA, CDR3 protein. The D gene is left open where the match is weak. The size field is filled for only some rows; it gives once, few, many or a size class.

TRBV6-6	-	TRBD1	TRBJ1-2	TGTGCCAGCAGTCAGGGACAGGGCGACTACACCTTC	CASSQGQGDYTF
TRBV3-1/TRBV3-2	-	-	TRBJ2-7	TGTGCCAGCAGCCAAGCGGAGGGGGCGCTTGAGGAGCAGTACTTC	CASSQAEGALEEQYF
TRBV7-2	-	-	TRBJ2-2	TGTGCCAGCAGCCGCCCGGGCACCGGGGAGCTGTTTTTT	CASSRPGTGELFF
TRBV6-2/TRBV6-3	-	-	TRBJ1-1	TGTGCCAGCAGTTGGAAGCTTGGGGACACTGAAGCTTTCTTT	CASSWKLGDTEAFF
TRBV10-3	-	TRBD1	TRBJ2-7	TGTGCCATCAGCCCCCGCCCGGGACAGGGGGACTACGAGCAGTACTTC	CAISPRPGQGDYEQYF
TRBV9	-	TRBD2	TRBJ2-3	TGTGCCAGCAGCGTAGGCGGGAGCGCAGATACGCAGTATTTT	CASSVGGSADTQYF
TRBV2	-	-	TRBJ2-7	TGTGCCAGCACCAGATGGCAGGGCGTTCCCTACGAGCAGTACTTC	CASTRWQGVPYEQYF
TRBV6-5	once	-	TRBJ2-5	TGTGCCAGCAGTTACTCTTTAGGGGTTCAAGAGACCCAGTACTTC	CASSYSLGVQETQYF
TRBV3-1/TRBV3-2	-	TRBD1	TRBJ1-4	TGTGCCAGCAGCTTTTCAGGGGGCGCTTTTGAAAAACTGTTTTTT	CASSFSGGAFEKLFF
TRBV3-1/TRBV3-2	-	TRBD2	TRBJ2-1	TGTGCCAGCAGCGGCAAGGGGAGGACGACTAGCGGGTTTTACAATGAGCAGTTCTTC	CASSGKGRTTSGFYNEQFF
TRBV30	-	TRBD1	TRBJ1-3	TGTGCCTGGAGCAGAACTCCGGGACAGGGGGCTGACACCATATATTTT	CAWSRTPGQGADTIYF
TRBV3-1/TRBV3-2	-	-	TRBJ1-1	TGTGCCAGCAGCCAGGGGGGGAGGGACACTGAAGCTTTCTTT	CASSQGGRDTEAFF
TRBV6-5	few	TRBD1	TRBJ1-5	TGTGCCAGCAGTTCCTCGGGACAGCTTAGCAATCAGCCCCAGCATTTT	CASSSSGQLSNQPQHF
TRBV5-1	-	TRBD1	TRBJ1-1	TGCGCCAGCAGCTTGGCAGAGGGGACAGTAAACACTGAAGCTTTCTTT	CASSLAEGTVNTEAFF
TRBV5-1	-	-	TRBJ2-7	TGCGCCAGCAGCCTTCATAGACAAGCGGGCGAGCAGTACTTC	CASSLHRQAGEQYF
TRBV4-1	-	-	TRBJ2-7	TGCGCCAGCAGCCAAGGGGGCGGGGCAGGGTGGTACTACGAGCAGTACTTC	CASSQGGGAGWYYEQYF
TRBV6-5	-	-	TRBJ1-3	TGTGCCTCATACGGACAGAGCTCTGGAAACACCATATATTTT	CASYGQSSGNTIYF
TRBV27	-	TRBD2	TRBJ2-5	TGTGCCAGCAGTGGGAGACTAGCGGGGGAACAAGAGACCCAGTACTTC	CASSGRLAGEQETQYF
TRBV5-1	once	-	TRBJ1-2	TGCGCCAGCAGCTTCCAGGGTGGTGACTATGGCTACACCTTC	CASSFQGGDYGYTF
TRBV10-1	-	-	TRBJ1-2	TGCGCCAGCAGGAGTGAGGGGTCAAGGAATGGCTACACCTTC	CASRSEGSRNGYTF
TRBV28	-	-	TRBJ1-2	TGTGCCAGCAGTGCCCTTGCCTCTTCTTCGGGCTACACCTTC	CASSALASSSGYTF
TRBV6-6	-	-	TRBJ1-6	TGTGCCAGCAGTTACTCGTGGGGGGGGCGGAATTCACCCCTCCACTTT	CASSYSWGGRNSPLHF
TRBV2	-	-	TRBJ1-2	TGTGCCAGCAGAGCCGGGACCCTTGACGGCTACACCTTC	CASRAGTLDGYTF
TRBV5-1	-	-	TRBJ2-4	TGCGCCAGCAGCTTGGTTATGACGTACTCTACGGGACTCAACGTAGCCAAAAACATTCAGTACTTC	CASSLVMTYSTGLNVAKNIQYF
TRBV19	-	-	TRBJ1-1	TGTGCCAGTAGTATATCAGGTTGGCCCATGAACACTGAAGCTTTCTTT	CASSISGWPMNTEAFF
TRBV29-1	few	-	TRBJ2-7	TGCAGCGTTGCTCCAGGGTCCTACGAGCAGTACTTC	CSVAPGSYEQYF
TRBV28	-	TRBD1	TRBJ1-1	TGTACGACAGGGGGGAACACTGAAGCTTTCTTT	CTTGGNTEAFF
TRBV2	-	-	TRBJ1-4	TGTGCCAGCCTCGAGGATACTAATGAAAAACTGTTTTTT	CASLEDTNEKLFF
TRBV19	-	-	TRBJ2-7	TGTGCCAGTAGTGGACTTTCATACGAGCAGTACTTC	CASSGLSYEQYF
TRBV7-2	-	TRBD1	TRBJ1-1	TGTGCCAGCAGCATACAGGGGGCTAACACTGAAGCTTTCTTT	CASSIQGANTEAFF
TRBV9	-	TRBD1	TRBJ1-3	TGTGCCAGCAGCGTGGGGACAGCTGGAAACACCATATATTTT	CASSVGTAGNTIYF
TRBV13	-	TRBD1	TRBJ1-6	TGTGCCAGCAGCAGACACAGGGGGCGGGGGAGCTCCTATAATTCACCCCTCCACTTT	CASSRHRGRGSSYNSPLHF
TRBV3-1/TRBV3-2	-	-	TRBJ2-3	TGTGCCAGCAGCTACCCTTTAGACTCTAGCACAGATACGCAGTATTTT	CASSYPLDSSTDTQYF
TRBV5-8	-	-	TRBJ2-7	TGTGCCAGCAGCCCGGGGGGCCTCTGGGAGCAGTACTTC	CASSPGGLWEQYF
TRBV12-3/TRBV12-4	-	-	TRBJ2-7	TGTGCCAGCAGTTTAGCGGATTTGCCGGAGCAGTACTTC	CASSLADLPEQYF
TRBV6-6	-	TRBD1	TRBJ1-4	TGTGCCAGCAGACCCGGACAGGGTGGAGAAAAACTGTTTTTT	CASRPGQGGEKLFF
TRBV19	-	TRBD2	TRBJ2-5	TGTGCCACCGGACTAGCGGGGGAGACCCAGTACTTC	CATGLAGETQYF
TRBV11-2	-	TRBD1	TRBJ1-1	TGTGCCAGCAGCTCAACAGGGGTCGCAGCTTTCTTT	CASSSTGVAAFF
TRBV7-8	few	-	TRBJ1-5	TGTGCCAGCAGCTCCCAATTGGGGCCCCAGCATTTT	CASSSQLGPQHF
TRBV28	-	-	TRBJ2-1	TGTGCCAGCAGTTTATCCAGGTGGCGGAATGAGCAGTTCTTC	CASSLSRWRNEQFF
TRBV15	-	TRBD1	TRBJ1-1	TGTGCCACCAGCAGAGATACAGGGGTGAACACTGAAGCTTTCTTT	CATSRDTGVNTEAFF
TRBV27	-	-	TRBJ1-2	TGTGCCAGCAGTCCGGGGCTGGGTGGCTACACCTTC	CASSPGLGGYTF
TRBV4-1	-	-	TRBJ2-7	TGCGCCAGCAGCCAAGATCGGGTAGGGGCACCTAACGAGCAGTACTTC	CASSQDRVGAPNEQYF
TRBV3-1/TRBV3-2	once	-	TRBJ1-2	TGTGCCAGCAGCCAAGAGTTCTATGGCTACACCTTC	CASSQEFYGYTF
TRBV6-2/TRBV6-3	once	TRBD1	TRBJ2-5	TGTGCCAGCAGTTACCCCGGGACAGTCAGTGGAGAGACCCAGTACTTC	CASSYPGTVSGETQYF
TRBV19	-	-	TRBJ2-1	TGTGCCAGTAGTATAAGGCGGACCAGGGCAGTCAATGAGCAGTTCTTC	CASSIRRTRAVNEQFF
TRBV10-3	-	-	TRBJ1-1	TGTGCCATCAGTGAGTCAGGGGCGATGACTGAAGCTTTCTTT	CAISESGAMTEAFF
TRBV12-3/TRBV12-4	-	-	TRBJ1-3	TGTGCCAGCAGTCGGGACAAAGGAAACACCATATATTTT	CASSRDKGNTIYF
TRBV7-2	-	-	TRBJ1-2	TGTGCCAGCAGCCCCCGGGCCGGGACGGCCTATGGCTACACCTTC	CASSPRAGTAYGYTF
TRBV7-2	-	-	TRBJ1-5	TGTGCCAGCAGCTTGTCGGGGGAGGGGCAGCCCCAGCATTTT	CASSLSGEGQPQHF
TRBV4-3	-	-	TRBJ2-3	TGCGCCAGCAGCCAAGAGGTCAGGGGAGCAGATACGCAGTATTTT	CASSQEVRGADTQYF
TRBV6-2/TRBV6-3	once	-	TRBJ1-1	TGTGCCAGCAGCCAGGGCAGCCAAGCTTTCTTT	CASSQGSQAFF
TRBV28	-	TRBD1	TRBJ1-6	TGTGCCAGCAGTTTATACAGGGGAAAAAATTCACCCCTCCACTTT	CASSLYRGKNSPLHF
TRBV7-2	-	-	TRBJ1-1	TGTGCCAGCAGCCAAAACGGGGGGACTGAAGCTTTCTTT	CASSQNGGTEAFF